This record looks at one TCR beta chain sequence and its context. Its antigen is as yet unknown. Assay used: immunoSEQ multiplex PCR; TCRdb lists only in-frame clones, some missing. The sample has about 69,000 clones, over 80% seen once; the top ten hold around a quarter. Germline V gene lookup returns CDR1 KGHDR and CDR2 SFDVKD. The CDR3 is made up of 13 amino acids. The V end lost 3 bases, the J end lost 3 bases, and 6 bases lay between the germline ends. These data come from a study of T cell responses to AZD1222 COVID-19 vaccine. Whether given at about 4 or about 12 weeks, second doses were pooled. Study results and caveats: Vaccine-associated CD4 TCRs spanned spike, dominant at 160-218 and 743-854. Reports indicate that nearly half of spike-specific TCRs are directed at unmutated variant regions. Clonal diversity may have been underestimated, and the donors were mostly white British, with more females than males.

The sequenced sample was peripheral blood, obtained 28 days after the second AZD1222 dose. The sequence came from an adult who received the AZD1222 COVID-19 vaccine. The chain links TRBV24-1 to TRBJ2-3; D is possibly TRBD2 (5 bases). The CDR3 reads CATSDRGTDTQYF. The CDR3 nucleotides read TGTGCCACCAGTGATCGAGGGACAGATACGCAGTATTTT.